Below are 16 T cell receptor beta chains sequenced from a single sample in a study of blood T cells in healthy people across ages. Next came a second PCR, run for about 7 to 12 cycles, which used a sample-barcoded 5' primer along with a J-beta primer mix. MiXCR was run by TCRdb on the 5' RACE reads, yielding one entry per CDR3 protein. The repertoire holds about 1.6 million distinct CDR3 sequences, with roughly a third as singletons. The sequenced sample was blood. These receptors were taken from a woman in her twenties or thirties in good health.

This clonotype was seen at least ten times. V usage is TRBV4-1 and J usage is TRBJ2-5, with 8 bases identical to TRBD1. The CDR3 is 16 residues long. V trimming: 0 bases; J trimming: 2 bases; junction bases outside the gene matches: 5. Germline V CDR1 and CDR2: MGHRA, YSYEKL. The CDR3 loop is CASSQDQRQGQETQYF. In nucleotides, the CDR3 is TGCGCCAGCAGCCAAGATCAAAGACAGGGGCAAGAGACCCAGTACTTC.

This clonotype was seen many times. This chain uses TRBV20-1 with TRBJ2-1; a weak D match, TRBD1 (6 bases). Per the germline V gene, CDR1 is DFQATT and CDR2 is SNEGSKA (reference sequence). Trimming stripped 6 bases from V and 7 bases from J, with 22 bases between. This CDR3 is 15 amino acids long. The CDR3 nucleotides read TGCAGTGCGAACGAGGACAGTTCCTTCGTTAATGAGCAGTTCTTC. Translation gives CSANEDSSFVNEQFF.

The chain recombines TRBV5-1 with TRBJ2-1; a weak D match, TRBD1 (6 bases). Per the germline V gene, CDR1 is SGHRS and CDR2 is YFSETQ. V was clipped by 3 bases and J by 12 bases, with 10 bases between them. This CDR3 has 11 amino acids. The DNA for the CDR3 is TGCGCCAGCAGCTCCACGACAGGGCAGTTCTTC. Translation: CASSSTTGQFF.

In the case of this clonotype: At one boundary the junction diverges from the germline segment, which might be a read error. The rearrangement uses TRBV25-1 and TRBJ1-4, with D possibly TRBD1 on 5 matching bases. CDR3 length equals 16 residues. Per germline, CDR1 MGHDK and CDR2 SYGVNS. CDR3 sequence (DNA): TGTGCCAACAGTGAATTAAGGGGACTGTCTAATGAAAAACTGTTTTTT. Protein: CANSELRGLSNEKLFF.

There are a few counts of this clonotype. The chain links TRBV4-1 to TRBJ1-1; tentatively, D is TRBD1 (6 bases). The ends were cut back, 4 bases at V and 7 bases at J, with 19 bases in the middle. Germline CDR1 reads MGHRA; CDR2 reads YSYEKL. CDR3 length: 15 amino acids. CDR3 DNA: TGCGCCAGCAGCCTCTCGACGACAGGCCACCTTGAAGCTTTCTTT. Protein sequence: CASSLSTTGHLEAFF.

This clonotype was found a few times. The chain couples TRBV27 to TRBJ2-1; TRBD1 aligns across 10 bases. Per the germline V gene, CDR1 is MNHEY and CDR2 is SMNVEV (reference sequence). V lost 6 bases to trimming and J lost 7 bases; unmatched junction nucleotides: 18. This CDR3 has 18 amino acids. Written as DNA, the CDR3 is TGTGCCAGCAGCCGAATAGCCGTGGGGGACAGGGGTTCAAATGAGCAGTTCTTC. This encodes CASSRIAVGDRGSNEQFF.

This chain connects TRBV28 to TRBJ1-4, with 7 bases matching TRBD1. CDR3 size: 16 residues. CDR1 MDHEN and CDR2 SYDVKM come from the germline V gene. After removal of 3 bases from V and 6 bases from J, the junction contained 10 bases not matched to a gene. The CDR3 DNA follows: TGTGCCAGCAGTTTCTCGCCCCCAACAGGGGATGAAAAACTGTTTTTT. This encodes CASSFSPPTGDEKLFF. The full variable domain, in which reference TRBV28 and TRBJ1-4 provide the parts outside the CDR3, is DVKVTQSSRYLVKRTGEKVFLECVQDMDHENMFWYRQDPGLGLRLIYFSYDVKMKEKGDIPEGYSVSREKKERFSLILESASTNQTSMYLCASSFSPPTGDEKLFFGSGTQLSVL.

There are a few counts of this clonotype. The chain has TRBV27 and TRBJ1-2; 9 nucleotides align to TRBD1. This CDR3 comprises 14 residues. J lost 7 bases, V lost 5 bases, and 8 bases had no gene match. Germline V lookup: CDR1 MNHEY, CDR2 SMNVEV (reference sequence). CDR3 sequence (DNA): TGTGCCAGCAGTCTCGGGACAGGGCGGAGTGGCTACACCTTC. This sequence encodes CASSLGTGRSGYTF.

Concerning this clonotype itself: The junction shows a germline mismatch at one end, possibly a read error. The chain has TRBV20-1 and TRBJ2-4; D is undetermined. The germline gives CDR1 DFQATT, CDR2 SNEGSKA (reference sequence). There are 15 residues in the CDR3. CDR3 residues: CSARRPRVAKIIQYF. CDR3 nucleotides: TGCAGTGCTAGAAGGCCCCGGGTCGCCAAAATCATTCAGTACTTC.

This clonotype was counted a few times. The chain has TRBV15 and TRBJ2-5, with a weak D call TRBD2 (5 bases). Germline-derived CDR1 and CDR2 are LNHNV and YYDKDF (reference sequence). The CDR3 totals 13 residues. V lost 5 bases and J 7 bases, leaving 14 bases between the germline ends. In nucleotides, the CDR3 is TGTGCCACCAGCGTCGGGGTGGATGGGACCCAGTACTTC. Its translation is CATSVGVDGTQYF.

The chain recombines TRBV12-3 or TRBV12-4 with TRBJ1-6; possible D gene TRBD1, 6 bases. This CDR3 has 13 amino acids. Trimming removed 5 bases at V and 8 bases at J, with 10 bases between. In nucleotides, the CDR3 is TGTGCCAGCAGTACGACAGGTGATTCACCCCTCCACTTT. Protein: CASSTTGDSPLHF.

This chain uses TRBV6-2 or TRBV6-3 with TRBJ2-7, with 7 bases fitting TRBD2. In germline, CDR1 is MNHEY, CDR2 SVGEGT. J gave up 0 bases and V 2 bases, and 16 bases lay outside the gene matches. This CDR3 has 19 residues. The CDR3 bases are TGTGCCAGCAGTTACCAGAGGGGCCAACGAGCGGGGAGCTCCTACGAGCAGTACTTC. This gives the protein CASSYQRGQRAGSSYEQYF.

A few counts support this clonotype. V gene TRBV4-1 combines with J gene TRBJ2-1; D unresolved. The V end lost 0 bases, the J end lost 4 bases, and 16 bases lay between the germline ends. The CDR3 extends over 17 amino acids. Germline V lookup: CDR1 MGHRA, CDR2 YSYEKL. The CDR3 is CASSQERFETIYNEQFF. CDR3 DNA: TGCGCCAGCAGCCAAGAAAGATTTGAGACCATTTACAATGAGCAGTTCTTC.

This chain connects TRBV27 to TRBJ2-7, with a tentative D call TRBD2 (5 bases). With 5 bases removed from V and 3 bases from J, the gap between germline ends came to 17 bases. Per the germline V gene, CDR1 is MNHEY and CDR2 is SMNVEV (reference sequence). This CDR3 contains 15 residues. The CDR3 loop is CASSPPDFYFYEQYF. The CDR3 DNA reads as TGTGCCAGCAGTCCACCGGACTTCTACTTCTACGAGCAGTACTTC.

The genes are TRBV12-3 or TRBV12-4 and TRBJ2-1; D gene unclear. V shed 6 bases and J shed 9 bases, with 18 bases lying between them. The length of the CDR3 is 14 residues. Here the CDR3 reads CASRKEQPSIEQFF. CDR3 coding DNA: TGTGCCAGCAGGAAGGAGCAGCCCTCGATTGAGCAGTTCTTC.

V gene TRBV20-1 combines with J gene TRBJ2-7, with 8 bases that match TRBD1. This CDR3 comprises 11 residues. Germline assignment: CDR1 DFQATT and CDR2 SNEGSKA (reference sequence). CDR3 region: CRVGQAYEQYF. In nucleotides, the CDR3 is TGCAGGGTGGGACAGGCCTACGAGCAGTACTTC.